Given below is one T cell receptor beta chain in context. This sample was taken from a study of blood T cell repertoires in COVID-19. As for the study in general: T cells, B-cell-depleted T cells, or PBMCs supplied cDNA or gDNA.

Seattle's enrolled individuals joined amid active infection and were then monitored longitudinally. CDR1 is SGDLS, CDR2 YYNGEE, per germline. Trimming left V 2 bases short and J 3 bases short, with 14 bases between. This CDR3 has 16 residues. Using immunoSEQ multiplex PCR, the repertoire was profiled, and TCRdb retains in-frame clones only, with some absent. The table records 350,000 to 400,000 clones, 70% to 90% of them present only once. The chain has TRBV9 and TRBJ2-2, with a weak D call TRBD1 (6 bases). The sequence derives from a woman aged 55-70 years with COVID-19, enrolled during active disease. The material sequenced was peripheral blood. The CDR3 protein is CASSVGGDSYTGELFF. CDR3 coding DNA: TGTGCCAGCAGCGTTGGGGGCGACAGCTACACCGGGGAGCTGTTTTTT.